These T cell receptor beta chains were read from a single sample in a study of T cells in Graves' hyperthyroidism and ophthalmopathy. One entry per CDR3 protein, called by TCRdb with MiXCR from the multiplex PCR reads. Seen here are around 800,000 distinct CDR3 sequences, approximately 40% observed once, and the top ten hold approximately 10%. Sequenced material: blood. Receptors were obtained from a man between 18 and 29 years old with Graves' hyperthyroidism. Both conserved end residues are part of each CDR3. The D gene is left open where the match is weak. Part of the rows lack a size; the others show once, few, many or a class for expanded clones.

clone_size d_call j_call v_call cdr3_nt cdr3_aa
many - TRBJ1-5 TRBV2 TGTGCCAGCAAGGACGAAATCGGCAATCAGCCCCAGCATTTT CASKDEIGNQPQHF
- - TRBJ1-1 TRBV29-1 TGCAGCCAAGAGGGCGGGCGCAGGGCTGAAGCTTTCTTT CSQEGGRRAEAFF
many - TRBJ2-7 TRBV5-1 TGCGCCAGCAGCGTTAGCGGCACCTACGAGCAGTACTTC CASSVSGTYEQYF
- - TRBJ2-7 TRBV5-6 TGTGCCAGCATTCCCGCGGACAGACAATACGAGCAGTACTTC CASIPADRQYEQYF
- - TRBJ1-1 TRBV19 TGTGCCAGTAGTATAGATCCCAGGGGTGTTACTGAAGCTTTCTTT CASSIDPRGVTEAFF
many - TRBJ1-1 TRBV24-1 TGTGCCACCAGTCTGGGGCCGAACACTGAAGCTTTCTTT CATSLGPNTEAFF
few TRBD1 TRBJ2-7 TRBV4-1 TGCGCCAGCAGCCAGGGGACAGGGGGCCCCGAGCAGTACTTC CASSQGTGGPEQYF
- - TRBJ2-7 TRBV7-9 TGTGCCAGCAGCTTTCAGGGGGGACCCTACGAGCAGTACTTC CASSFQGGPYEQYF
many - TRBJ1-2 TRBV10-3 TGTGCCATCCCCCAGGTTGGCTATGGCTACACCTTC CAIPQVGYGYTF
many TRBD1 TRBJ1-2 TRBV7-8 TGTGCCAGCAGCTCGACAGGGCGGTACTACACCTTC CASSSTGRYYTF
- - TRBJ2-7 TRBV24-1 TGTGCCGTGAAGGACAGATCCTACGAGCAGTACTTC CAVKDRSYEQYF
- - TRBJ2-7 TRBV3-1 TGTGCCAGCAGCCTCCCGGGACACATCTACGAGCAGTACTTC CASSLPGHIYEQYF